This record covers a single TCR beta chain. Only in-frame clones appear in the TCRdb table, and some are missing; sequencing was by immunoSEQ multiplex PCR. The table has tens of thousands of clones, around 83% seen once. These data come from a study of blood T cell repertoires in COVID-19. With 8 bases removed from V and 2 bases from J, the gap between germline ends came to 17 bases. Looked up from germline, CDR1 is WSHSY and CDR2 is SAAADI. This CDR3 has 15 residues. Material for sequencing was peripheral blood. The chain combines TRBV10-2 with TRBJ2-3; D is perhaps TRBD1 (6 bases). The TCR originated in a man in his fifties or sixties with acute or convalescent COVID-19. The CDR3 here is CASRLATGPTDTQYF. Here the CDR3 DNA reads TGCGCCAGCCGACTCGCGACAGGACCCACAGATACGCAGTATTTT.